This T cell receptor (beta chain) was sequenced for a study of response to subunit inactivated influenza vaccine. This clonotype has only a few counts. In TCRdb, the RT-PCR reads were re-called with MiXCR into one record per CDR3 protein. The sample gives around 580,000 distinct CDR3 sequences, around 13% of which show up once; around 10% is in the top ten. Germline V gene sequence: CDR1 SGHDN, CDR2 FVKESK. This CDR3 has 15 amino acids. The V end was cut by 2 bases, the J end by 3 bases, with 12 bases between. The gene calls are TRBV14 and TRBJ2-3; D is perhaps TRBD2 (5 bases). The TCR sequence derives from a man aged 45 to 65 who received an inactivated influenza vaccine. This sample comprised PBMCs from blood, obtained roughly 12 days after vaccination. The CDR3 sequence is CASSQRQRLTDTQYF. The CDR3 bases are TGTGCCAGCAGCCAACGCCAGCGGCTAACAGATACGCAGTATTTT.